A selection of T cell receptor beta chains follows, all from one sample in a study of CD8 T cells in ankylosing spondylitis. MiXCR was run by TCRdb on the 5' RACE reads, yielding one entry per CDR3 protein. The sample holds more than 150,000 distinct CDR3 sequences, around a sixth seen once. Sequenced sample: blood, either unsorted or a sorted T cell fraction (not recorded which). The origin of the receptors is a male donor between 5 and 35 years old with ankylosing spondylitis or in good health (not recorded which). Both conserved end residues are part of each CDR3. Fields, in order: V gene, clone size, J gene, CDR3 protein. The size entry is marked missing in some rows and otherwise reads once, few, many or a size class.

v_gene: TRBV29-1; abundance: NA; j_gene: TRBJ2-5; CDR3aa: CSVTRETQYF
v_gene: TRBV20-1; abundance: many; j_gene: TRBJ2-3; CDR3aa: CSAYSGSSVTDTQYF
v_gene: TRBV12-3/TRBV12-4; abundance: many; j_gene: TRBJ2-1; CDR3aa: CASSTGTSSYNEQFF
v_gene: TRBV20-1; abundance: few; j_gene: TRBJ1-6; CDR3aa: CSARATGDGNSPLHF
v_gene: TRBV27; abundance: few; j_gene: TRBJ2-7; CDR3aa: CASSQLAGANEQYF
v_gene: TRBV7-2; abundance: NA; j_gene: TRBJ2-7; CDR3aa: CASSPSGEKQYF
v_gene: TRBV20-1; abundance: NA; j_gene: TRBJ2-1; CDR3aa: CGINGPAEYEQFF
v_gene: TRBV4-3; abundance: many; j_gene: TRBJ2-1; CDR3aa: CASSQDRFNNEQFF
v_gene: TRBV3-1; abundance: NA; j_gene: TRBJ2-7; CDR3aa: CASSQDQNEQYF
v_gene: TRBV27; abundance: once; j_gene: TRBJ2-7; CDR3aa: CASSHPTGTYVEQYF
v_gene: TRBV10-3; abundance: few; j_gene: TRBJ1-5; CDR3aa: CAIGGGSQPQHF
v_gene: TRBV28; abundance: many; j_gene: TRBJ2-3; CDR3aa: CASSLDRAADTQYF
v_gene: TRBV29-1; abundance: NA; j_gene: TRBJ2-7; CDR3aa: CSVRQGSYEQYF
v_gene: TRBV20-1; abundance: NA; j_gene: TRBJ1-1; CDR3aa: CSATGTENTEAFF
v_gene: TRBV6-5; abundance: many; j_gene: TRBJ2-3; CDR3aa: CASSYRTDPSTDTQYF
v_gene: TRBV5-1; abundance: many; j_gene: TRBJ2-1; CDR3aa: CASSSGLAGGGEQFF
v_gene: TRBV29-1; abundance: NA; j_gene: TRBJ2-4; CDR3aa: CSVATAGVAKNIQYF
v_gene: TRBV20-1; abundance: many; j_gene: TRBJ2-1; CDR3aa: CSAPVAGGPGEQFF
v_gene: TRBV30; abundance: many; j_gene: TRBJ1-4; CDR3aa: CAWRGSRAERATNEKLFF
v_gene: TRBV20-1; abundance: many; j_gene: TRBJ2-2; CDR3aa: CSPTGSSNTGELFF
v_gene: TRBV12-3/TRBV12-4; abundance: NA; j_gene: TRBJ2-7; CDR3aa: CASSFADRDEQYF
v_gene: TRBV4-3; abundance: NA; j_gene: TRBJ2-3; CDR3aa: CASSQGIDWLDTQYF
v_gene: TRBV15; abundance: many; j_gene: TRBJ2-4; CDR3aa: CATSATTLLAKNIQYF
v_gene: TRBV6-1; abundance: many; j_gene: TRBJ2-1; CDR3aa: CASKVVGFYYNEQFF
v_gene: TRBV21-1; abundance: many; j_gene: TRBJ2-2; CDR3aa: CASSHGRYPGELFF
v_gene: TRBV29-1; abundance: many; j_gene: TRBJ2-1; CDR3aa: CSVARTNEQFF
v_gene: TRBV12-3/TRBV12-4; abundance: many; j_gene: TRBJ1-6; CDR3aa: CASSLQTGANSPLHF
v_gene: TRBV6-1; abundance: many; j_gene: TRBJ2-2; CDR3aa: CASSVASSNTGELFF
v_gene: TRBV6-2/TRBV6-3; abundance: many; j_gene: TRBJ2-1; CDR3aa: CASSYPGSSGNEQFF
v_gene: TRBV18; abundance: NA; j_gene: TRBJ2-1; CDR3aa: CASSEFDDEQFF
v_gene: TRBV29-1; abundance: many; j_gene: TRBJ2-5; CDR3aa: CSIPGVSQETQYF
v_gene: TRBV7-9; abundance: many; j_gene: TRBJ1-2; CDR3aa: CASSAEVVGLYGYTF
v_gene: TRBV5-1; abundance: many; j_gene: TRBJ2-1; CDR3aa: CASSDLEEFF
v_gene: TRBV20-1; abundance: many; j_gene: TRBJ2-1; CDR3aa: CSAEKGLAGGPRANEQFF
v_gene: TRBV6-5; abundance: few; j_gene: TRBJ2-5; CDR3aa: CASSYYRRAGETQYF
v_gene: TRBV10-1; abundance: many; j_gene: TRBJ2-5; CDR3aa: CASSKGGETQYF
v_gene: TRBV12-3/TRBV12-4; abundance: many; j_gene: TRBJ1-5; CDR3aa: CASRYSGRGDQPQHF
v_gene: TRBV5-5; abundance: many; j_gene: TRBJ1-2; CDR3aa: CASSLEGPTNYGYTF
v_gene: TRBV20-1; abundance: many; j_gene: TRBJ2-3; CDR3aa: CSARLAGGSTDTQYF
v_gene: TRBV20-1; abundance: few; j_gene: TRBJ1-1; CDR3aa: CSARDPGITEAFF
v_gene: TRBV13; abundance: NA; j_gene: TRBJ2-3; CDR3aa: CASSPGSGSGTDTQYF
v_gene: TRBV5-1; abundance: NA; j_gene: TRBJ1-1; CDR3aa: CASSSAGTQAGEAFF
v_gene: TRBV2; abundance: many; j_gene: TRBJ1-1; CDR3aa: CASSGDNVMNTEAFF
v_gene: TRBV6-5; abundance: many; j_gene: TRBJ1-5; CDR3aa: CASSPGGRNQPQHF
v_gene: TRBV29-1; abundance: NA; j_gene: TRBJ2-7; CDR3aa: CSAEKHYEQYF
v_gene: TRBV7-6; abundance: NA; j_gene: TRBJ2-3; CDR3aa: CASSPPPGGGTDTQYF
v_gene: TRBV10-3; abundance: NA; j_gene: TRBJ2-1; CDR3aa: CAIRDTYNEQFF